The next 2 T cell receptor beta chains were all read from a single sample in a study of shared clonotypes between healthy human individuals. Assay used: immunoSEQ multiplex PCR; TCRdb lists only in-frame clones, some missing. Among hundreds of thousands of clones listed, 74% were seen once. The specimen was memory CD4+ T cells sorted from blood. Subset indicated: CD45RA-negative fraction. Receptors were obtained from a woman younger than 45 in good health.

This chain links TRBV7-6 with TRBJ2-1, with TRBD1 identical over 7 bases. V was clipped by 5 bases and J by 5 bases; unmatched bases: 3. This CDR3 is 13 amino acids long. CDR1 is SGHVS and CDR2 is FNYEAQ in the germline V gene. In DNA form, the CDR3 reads TGTGCCAGCAGCCAGGACAGGAACAATGAGCAGTTCTTC. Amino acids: CASSQDRNNEQFF.

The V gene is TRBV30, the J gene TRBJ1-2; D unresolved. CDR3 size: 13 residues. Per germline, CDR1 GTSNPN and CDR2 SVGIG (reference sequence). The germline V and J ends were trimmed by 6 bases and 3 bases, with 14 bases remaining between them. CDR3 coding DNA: TGTGCCTGTACCGACCGCACAGACTATGGCTACACCTTC. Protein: CACTDRTDYGYTF.